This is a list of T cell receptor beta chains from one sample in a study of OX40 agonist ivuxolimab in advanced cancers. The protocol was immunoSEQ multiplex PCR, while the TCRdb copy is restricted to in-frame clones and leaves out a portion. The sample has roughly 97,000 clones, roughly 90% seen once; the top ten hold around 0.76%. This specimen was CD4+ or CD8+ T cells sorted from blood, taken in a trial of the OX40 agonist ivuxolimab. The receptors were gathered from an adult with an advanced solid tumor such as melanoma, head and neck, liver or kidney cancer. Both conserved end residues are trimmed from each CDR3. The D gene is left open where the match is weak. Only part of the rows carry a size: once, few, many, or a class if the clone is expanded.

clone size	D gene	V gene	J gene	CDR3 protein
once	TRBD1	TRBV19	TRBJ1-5	ASRDRGLQPQH
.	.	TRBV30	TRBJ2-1	AWSWWRGPSSYNEQF
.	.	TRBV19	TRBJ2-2	ASKRAGELF
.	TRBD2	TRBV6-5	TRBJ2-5	ASSMGTSIGETQY
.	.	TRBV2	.	ASSLRREDEQY
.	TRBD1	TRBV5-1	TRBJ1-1	ASSLGTANTEAF
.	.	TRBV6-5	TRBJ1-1	ASCLQGVNTEAF
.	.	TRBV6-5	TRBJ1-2	ASSYSHSASGDGYT
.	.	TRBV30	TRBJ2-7	AWRYGPKSSYEQY
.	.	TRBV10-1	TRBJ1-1	ASSGGSAEAF
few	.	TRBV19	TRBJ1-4	ASSISTGGKLF
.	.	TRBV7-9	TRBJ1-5	ASSSGTGIGQPQH
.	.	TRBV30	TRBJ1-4	AWSDLGGPNEKLF
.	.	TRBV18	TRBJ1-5	ASSPSVSGNQPQH